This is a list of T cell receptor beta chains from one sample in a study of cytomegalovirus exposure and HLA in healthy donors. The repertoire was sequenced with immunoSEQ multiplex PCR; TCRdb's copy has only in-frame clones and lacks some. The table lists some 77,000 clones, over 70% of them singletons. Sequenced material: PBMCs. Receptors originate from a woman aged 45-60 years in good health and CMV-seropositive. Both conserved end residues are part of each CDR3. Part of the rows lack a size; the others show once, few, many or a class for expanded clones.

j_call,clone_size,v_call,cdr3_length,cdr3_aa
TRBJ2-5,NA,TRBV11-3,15,CASSLGRDRGETQYF
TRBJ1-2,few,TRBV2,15,CASSEWVQAIYGYTF
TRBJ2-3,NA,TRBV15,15,CATSRGLEEGDTQYF
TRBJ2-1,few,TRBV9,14,CASSVEVRYNEQFF
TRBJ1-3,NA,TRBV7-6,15,CASSPRTDSGNTIYF
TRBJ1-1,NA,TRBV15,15,CATSTYTGRDTEAFF
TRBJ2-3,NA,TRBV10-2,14,CATLGKAGRDTQYF
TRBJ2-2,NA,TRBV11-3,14,CASSLVQNTGELFF
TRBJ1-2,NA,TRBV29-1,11,CSVEERPGYTF
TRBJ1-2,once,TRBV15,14,CATSSFSVMYGYTF
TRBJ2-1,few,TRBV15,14,CATSRDIEGSEQFF
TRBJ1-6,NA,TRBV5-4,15,CASTISGISNSPLHF
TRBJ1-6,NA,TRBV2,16,CASRGDGGSHNSPLHF
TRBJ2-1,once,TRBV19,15,CASSQDRSYYNEQFF
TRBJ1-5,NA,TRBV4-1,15,CASSQGDRSNQPQHF
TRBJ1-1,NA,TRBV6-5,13,CASSYRGHTEAFF
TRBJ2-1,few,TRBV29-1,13,CSIDGTGNNEQFF
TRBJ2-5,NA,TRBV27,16,CASSLGAGGYRETQYF
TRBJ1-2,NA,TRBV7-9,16,CSSSFPGPARDYGYTF
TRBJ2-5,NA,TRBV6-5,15,CASSYSGATQETQYF
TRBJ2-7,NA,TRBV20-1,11,CSATSEYEQYF
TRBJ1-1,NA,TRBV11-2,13,CASSLESGGRAFF
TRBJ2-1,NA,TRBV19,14,CASSPSGRPNEQFF
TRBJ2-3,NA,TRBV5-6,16,CASSLGLPGGRDTQYF
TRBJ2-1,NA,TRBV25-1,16,CASSEYRTSGYNEQFF
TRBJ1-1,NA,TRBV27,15,CASRRRQGASTEAFF
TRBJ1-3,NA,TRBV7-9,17,CASSYSQTGLRGNTIYF
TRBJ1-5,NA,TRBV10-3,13,CATSQDSNQPQHF
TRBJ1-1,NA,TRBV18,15,CASSPGEGIYTEAFF
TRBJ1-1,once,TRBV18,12,CASGSRGTEAFF
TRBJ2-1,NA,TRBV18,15,CASSPTGGAGNEQFF
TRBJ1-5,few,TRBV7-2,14,CASSFGTQYQPQHF
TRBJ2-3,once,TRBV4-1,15,CASSQVAGRIDTQYF
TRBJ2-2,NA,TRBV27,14,CASSLSRQEGELFF
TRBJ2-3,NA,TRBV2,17,CASTSLQGAQGTDTQYF
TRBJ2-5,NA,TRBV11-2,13,CASSPRDRRTQYF
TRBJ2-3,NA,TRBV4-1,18,CASSQASETSGRRNTQYF
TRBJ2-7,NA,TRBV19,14,CASSSSGQVYEQYF
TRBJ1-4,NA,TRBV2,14,CASSETWSGEKLFF
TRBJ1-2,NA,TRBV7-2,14,CASSPRQANYGYTF
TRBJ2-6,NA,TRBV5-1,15,CASSLGTSASNVLTF
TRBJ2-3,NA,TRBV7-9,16,CASSLGGVAGVDTQYF
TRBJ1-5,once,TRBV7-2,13,CASSLRGQQPQHF
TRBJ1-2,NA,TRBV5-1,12,CASSEGAGGYTF
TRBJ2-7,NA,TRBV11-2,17,CASSLLGRTGPSYEQYF
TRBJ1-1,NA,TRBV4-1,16,CASSQVNTGLNTEAFF
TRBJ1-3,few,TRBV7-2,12,CASSLAGNTIYF
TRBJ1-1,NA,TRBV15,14,CATYSGTSNTEAFF
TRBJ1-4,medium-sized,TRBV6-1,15,CASSEPRQGYEKLFF
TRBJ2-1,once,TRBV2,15,CASSVNSGRANEQFF
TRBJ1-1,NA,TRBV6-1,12,CASSFDRVKAFF
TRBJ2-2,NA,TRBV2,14,CASIQGPNTGELFF
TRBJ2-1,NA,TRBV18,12,CASSPGGVEQFF